Sequencing of this T cell receptor beta chain was carried out in a study of vaccination and CD4 T cells after COVID-19. Study in general: Convalescent participants consisted of six males and four females, two being Hispanic.

General observations from the study: When vaccine-specific clones from convalescent patients were examined, 304 of 307 were spike mono-reactive.

The Oncomine TCR Beta short-read assay was what sequenced the DNA obtained from cultured CD4+ T cells. From CD4+ T cells that had been cultured, genomic DNA was extracted. TCRdb re-derived calls from the PCR reads in MiXCR, one entry per CDR3 protein. The repertoire includes around 12,000 distinct CDR3 sequences, 45% to 55% of them detected once, and around 24% sits in the top ten. A remark on this clonotype: The antigen is undetermined.

Treatment indicated: roughly 11-day PBMC culture with coronavirus spike peptide pools or control peptides (ViraFEST assay). This CDR3 has 13 amino acids. Germline CDR1 DFQATT, CDR2 SNEGSKA (reference sequence). Trimming shortened V by 6 bases and J by 4 bases, and 15 bases separated the two germline ends. The receptor's source is a human donor with COVID-19. The chain combines TRBV20-1 with TRBJ2-5, with D tentatively TRBD2 (5 bases). Sequencing was performed on cultured CD4+ T cells from blood, taken after SARS-CoV-2 vaccination. For the CDR3, the DNA is TGCAGTGCCCGAGGGCTAGCCGGAGAGACCCAGTACTTC. Encoded protein: CSARGLAGETQYF.